This T cell receptor (beta chain) originates from a study of T cell clusters in autoimmune cytopenias. The CDR3 loop spans 15 amino acids. Germline V lookup: CDR1 MNHNS, CDR2 SASEGT. TRB was amplified from roughly 270 ng of peripheral blood genomic DNA per sample. TRB rearrangements were amplified by touch-down multiplex PCR with mixed TRB-A/B primers. One entry per CDR3 protein, without DNA, is what TCRdb gives after re-calling the multiplex PCR reads. The table counts around 5,400 distinct CDR3 sequences; over 6% lies in the top ten. This same sample was also taken into another study, of T cell repertoires in aging, cancer and after chemotherapy. That publication notes: In cancer patients, declining TCR diversity with age involved lost richness and lost evenness.

The receptor comes from a human donor in good health. The chain recombines TRBV6-1 with TRBJ2-7; TCRdb returns TRBD1, unconfirmable since there is no DNA. The sequenced material came from peripheral blood. The CDR3 region is CASRSWDRGASEQYF.